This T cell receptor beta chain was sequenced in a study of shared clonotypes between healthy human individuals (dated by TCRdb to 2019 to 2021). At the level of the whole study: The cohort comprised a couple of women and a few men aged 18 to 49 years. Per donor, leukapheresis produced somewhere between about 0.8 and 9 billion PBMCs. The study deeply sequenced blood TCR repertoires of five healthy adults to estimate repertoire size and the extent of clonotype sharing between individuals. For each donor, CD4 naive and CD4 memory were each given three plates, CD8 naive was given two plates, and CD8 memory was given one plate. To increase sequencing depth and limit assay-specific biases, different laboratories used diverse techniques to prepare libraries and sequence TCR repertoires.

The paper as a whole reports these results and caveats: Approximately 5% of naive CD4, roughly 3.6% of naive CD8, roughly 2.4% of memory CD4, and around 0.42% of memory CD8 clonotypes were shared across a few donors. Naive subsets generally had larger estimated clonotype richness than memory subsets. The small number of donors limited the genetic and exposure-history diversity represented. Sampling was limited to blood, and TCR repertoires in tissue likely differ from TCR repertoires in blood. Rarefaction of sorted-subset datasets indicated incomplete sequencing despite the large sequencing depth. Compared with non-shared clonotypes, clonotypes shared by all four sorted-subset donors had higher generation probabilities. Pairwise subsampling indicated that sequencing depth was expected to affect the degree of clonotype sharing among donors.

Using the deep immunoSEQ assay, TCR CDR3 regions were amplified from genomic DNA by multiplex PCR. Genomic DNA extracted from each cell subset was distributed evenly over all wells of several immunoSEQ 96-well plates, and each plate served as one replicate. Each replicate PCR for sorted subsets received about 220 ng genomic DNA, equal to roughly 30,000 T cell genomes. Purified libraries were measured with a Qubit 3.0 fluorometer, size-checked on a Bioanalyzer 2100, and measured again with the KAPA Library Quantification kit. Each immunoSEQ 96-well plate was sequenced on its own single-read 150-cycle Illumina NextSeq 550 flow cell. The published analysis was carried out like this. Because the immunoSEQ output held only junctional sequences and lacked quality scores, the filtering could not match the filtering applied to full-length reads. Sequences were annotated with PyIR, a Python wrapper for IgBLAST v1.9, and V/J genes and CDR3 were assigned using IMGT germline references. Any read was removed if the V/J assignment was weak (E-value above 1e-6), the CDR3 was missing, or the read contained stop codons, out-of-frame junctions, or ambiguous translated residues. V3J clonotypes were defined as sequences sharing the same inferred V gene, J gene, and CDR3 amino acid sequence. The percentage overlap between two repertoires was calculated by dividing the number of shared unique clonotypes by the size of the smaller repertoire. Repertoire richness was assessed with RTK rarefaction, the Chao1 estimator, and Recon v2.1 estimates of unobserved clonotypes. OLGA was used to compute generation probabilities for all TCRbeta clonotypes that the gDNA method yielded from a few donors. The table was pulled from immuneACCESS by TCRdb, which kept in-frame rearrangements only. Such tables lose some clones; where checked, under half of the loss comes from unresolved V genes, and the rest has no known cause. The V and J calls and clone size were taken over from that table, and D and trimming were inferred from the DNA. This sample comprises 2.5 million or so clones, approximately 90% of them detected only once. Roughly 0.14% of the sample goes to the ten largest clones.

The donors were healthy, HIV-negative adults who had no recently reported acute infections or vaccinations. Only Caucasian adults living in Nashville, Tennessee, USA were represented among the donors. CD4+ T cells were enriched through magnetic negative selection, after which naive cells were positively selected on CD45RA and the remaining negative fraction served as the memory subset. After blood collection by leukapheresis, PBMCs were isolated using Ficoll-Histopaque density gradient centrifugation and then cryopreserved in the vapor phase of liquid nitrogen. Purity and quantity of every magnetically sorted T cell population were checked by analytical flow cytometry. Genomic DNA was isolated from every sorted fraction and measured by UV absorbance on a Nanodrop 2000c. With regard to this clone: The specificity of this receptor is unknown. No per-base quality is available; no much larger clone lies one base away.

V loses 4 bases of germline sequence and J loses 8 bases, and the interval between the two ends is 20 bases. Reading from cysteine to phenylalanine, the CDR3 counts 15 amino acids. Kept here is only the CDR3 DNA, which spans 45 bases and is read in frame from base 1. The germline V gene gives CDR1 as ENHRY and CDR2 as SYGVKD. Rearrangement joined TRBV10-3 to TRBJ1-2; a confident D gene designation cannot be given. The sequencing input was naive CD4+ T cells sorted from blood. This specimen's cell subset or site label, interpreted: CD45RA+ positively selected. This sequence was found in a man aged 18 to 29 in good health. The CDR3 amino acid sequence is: CAISGLAEGSEGYTF. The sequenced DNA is TGTGCCATCAGTGGCCTGGCGGAGGGAAGTGAAGGCTACACCTTC.